Sequencing of this T cell receptor beta chain was carried out in a study of blood T cells in healthy people across ages. The study, taken as a whole, reports: Roughly linearly, TCR beta diversity per million T cells fell as age increased. Since the PBMCs were unsorted, naive and antigen-experienced cells could not be conclusively compared.

Caucasian, healthy and from Russia, the donors were aged between roughly 6 and 95. Using a J-beta primer mix together with a sample-barcoded 5' primer, a second PCR was run for roughly 6 to 12 cycles. TCRdb re-called the 5' RACE reads through MiXCR, storing one row per CDR3 protein. Among approximately 680,000 distinct CDR3 sequences listed, roughly 30% were seen once. This CDR3 region has 15 residues. With V trimmed by 5 bases and J by 1 base, 2 bases remained unmatched. The germline V gene has CDR1 SGHTA and CDR2 FQGNSA. Many counts were recorded for this clonotype. As yet, its antigen is unknown. The rearrangement uses TRBV7-2 and TRBJ2-2, with 9 positions matching TRBD1. The specimen sequenced was blood. The receptor was isolated from a woman older than 75 in good health. Here the CDR3 reads CASSRDRVNTGELFF. The CDR3 DNA reads as TGTGCCAGCAGCCGGGACAGGGTGAACACCGGGGAGCTGTTTTTT.